These 20 T cell receptor beta chains share one sample of origin, sequenced in a study of cytomegalovirus exposure and HLA in healthy donors. Amplification used 60 Vbeta primers and 13 Jbeta primers. TCRdb keeps only in-frame clones here, not all; method: immunoSEQ multiplex PCR. The sample holds about 130,000 clones, approximately 69% seen once. Sequenced material: PBMCs. All receptors come from a middle-aged man in good health and CMV-seropositive.

Worth noting for this clone: Other DNA variants within this sample encode the same CDR3. The chain couples TRBV18 to TRBJ2-5; TRBD1 is a possible D gene (6 bases). V lost 2 bases, J lost 2 bases, and 6 bases lay in between. From germline, CDR1 is KGHSH and CDR2 LQKENI. CDR3 length: 13 residues. The CDR3 loop reads CASSPGQQETQYF. The CDR3 DNA reads as TGTGCCAGCTCACCAGGACAGCAAGAGACCCAGTACTTC.

The chain couples TRBV15 to TRBJ1-1; D gene uncertain. The CDR3 has 15 amino acids. Trimming took 1 base from V and 1 from J, leaving 10 bases between them. CDR1 is LNHNV, CDR2 YYDKDF, per germline (reference sequence). The CDR3 protein is CATSRGAGSNTEAFF. For the CDR3, the DNA is TGTGCCACCAGCAGAGGGGCAGGCTCGAACACTGAAGCTTTCTTT.

This clone was counted between two and nine times. The CDR3 is CASSLAGRTYEQYF. CDR3 DNA sequence: TGTGCCAGCAGCTTAGCTGGGAGGACCTACGAGCAGTACTTC. The V and J genes are TRBV7-9 and TRBJ2-7, with D maybe TRBD2 (6 bases). Germline CDR1 reads SEHNR; CDR2 reads FQNEAQ (reference sequence). V was trimmed by 0 bases and J by 2 bases, leaving 8 bases between them. The CDR3 runs 14 residues.

The chain combines TRBV19 with TRBJ1-2, with 7 bases matching TRBD1. Germline lookup yields CDR1 LNHDA and CDR2 SQIVND (reference sequence). V trimming: 2 bases; J trimming: 0 bases; junction bases outside the gene matches: 6. The length of the CDR3 is 16 residues. CDR3: CASSINRGLTNYGYTF. In DNA form, the CDR3 reads TGTGCCAGTAGTATAAACAGGGGACTCACTAACTATGGCTACACCTTC.

The chain carries TRBV2 and TRBJ1-4, with TRBD1 identical over 9 bases. Trimming removed 3 bases from V and 5 bases from J; junction bases left unmatched: 4. CDR1 SNHLY and CDR2 FYNNEI come from the germline V gene. This CDR3 comprises 15 residues. The DNA for the CDR3 is TGTGCCAGCAGTGATGGCGGGACAGGGAATGAAAAACTGTTTTTT. Its translation: CASSDGGTGNEKLFF.

The gene calls are TRBV7-9 and TRBJ2-5; D is uncertain. The germline V gene encodes CDR1 SEHNR and CDR2 FQNEAQ (reference sequence). Deletions cut 5 bases from V and 5 bases from J, with 12 bases between. The CDR3 contains 13 residues. This chain's CDR3 is CASSPERLETQYF. In DNA, the CDR3 is TGTGCCAGCAGCCCAGAGAGGTTGGAGACCCAGTACTTC.

This chain joins TRBV19 and TRBJ1-2, with 8 nucleotides matching TRBD1. The trim removed 3 bases at V and 4 bases at J, leaving 7 bases unmatched. The CDR3 sequence is 15 residues long. Per the germline V gene, CDR1 is LNHDA and CDR2 is SQIVND (reference sequence). The CDR3, as DNA: TGTGCCAGTAGTATGGGGCCAGGGGGCGTCTATGGCTACACCTTC. Its protein product is CASSMGPGGVYGYTF.

The genes are TRBV6-5 and TRBJ2-1; the match to TRBD2 covers 11 bases. The CDR3 totals 16 residues. V dropped 0 bases and J dropped 10; count of bases not matched to a gene: 8. Per germline, CDR1 MNHEY and CDR2 SVGAGI. DNA for the CDR3: TGTGCCAGCAGTTACTCCTTAGCGGGAGGGGGGTCGGAGCAGTTCTTC. It yields the protein CASSYSLAGGGSEQFF.

About this clone itself: This sample includes further DNA sequences coding for the same CDR3. The chain couples TRBV5-1 to TRBJ2-2; TRBD1 matches 8 bases. Germline V gene lookup returns CDR1 SGHRS and CDR2 YFSETQ. The CDR3 spans 16 residues. The J segment lost 2 bases and the V segment lost 1 base, leaving 4 bases of the junction unmatched. The CDR3 sequence: CASSLTGQGNTGELFF. The CDR3 coding sequence is TGCGCCAGCAGCTTGACAGGACAGGGTAACACCGGGGAGCTGTTTTTT.

The rearrangement uses TRBV27 and TRBJ2-3; D unresolved. The germline CDR1 and CDR2 sequences are MNHEY and SMNVEV (reference sequence). The ends were cut back, 4 bases at V and 10 bases at J, with 9 bases in the middle. The CDR3 totals 11 residues. CDR3 nucleotide sequence: TGTGCCAGCAGTTCGGCGGTTGCGCAGTATTTT. This gives the protein CASSSAVAQYF.

The rearrangement links TRBV7-6 to TRBJ1-1; D is uncertain. CDR1 and CDR2 from the germline V gene are SGHVS and FNYEAQ. The germline V and J ends were trimmed by 4 bases and 3 bases, with 12 bases remaining between them. This CDR3 comprises 14 residues. DNA for the CDR3: TGTGCCAGCAGCTCGGGTCGCGGGTACACTGAAGCTTTCTTT. Translating gives CASSSGRGYTEAFF.

The CDR3 loop is CASSLHGDTEAFF. CDR3 nucleotides: TGTGCCAGCTCACTCCACGGTGACACTGAAGCTTTCTTT. The rearrangement joins TRBV18 to TRBJ1-1, with D hard to call. CDR1 KGHSH and CDR2 LQKENI come from the germline V gene. The CDR3 covers 13 residues. Trimming pared 4 bases from V and 3 bases from J, leaving 9 bases between.

This clone was detected once. V and J are TRBV11-3 and TRBJ2-2, with 7 bases that match TRBD2. Germline V gives CDR1 SGHNT, CDR2 YENEEA. The CDR3 has 16 amino acids. The J segment lost 4 bases and the V segment lost 5 bases, leaving 10 bases of the junction unmatched. This chain's CDR3 is CASSPRLASGTGELFF. Here the CDR3 DNA reads TGTGCCAGCAGCCCCCGCCTGGCTAGCGGCACCGGGGAGCTGTTTTTT.

This chain joins TRBV19 and TRBJ1-2; 10 bases align to TRBD1. This CDR3 spans 16 amino acids. The germline V gene encodes CDR1 LNHDA and CDR2 SQIVND (reference sequence). J lost 3 bases, V lost 4 bases, and 8 bases had no gene match. The CDR3 DNA follows: TGTGCCAGTAGTACCACCCCGGGACAGGGGCACTATGGCTACACCTTC. Translating it yields CASSTTPGQGHYGYTF. The full variable domain, completed using reference TRBV19 and TRBJ1-2, is DGGITQSPKYLFRKEGQNVTLSCEQNLNHDAMYWYRQDPGQGLRLIYYSQIVNDFQKGDIAEGYSVSREKKESFPLTVTSAQKNPTAFYLCASSTTPGQGHYGYTFGSGTRLTVV.

This clone was found a few times. Other DNA sequences in the sample encode the same CDR3. The rearrangement uses TRBV19 and TRBJ2-1; possible D gene TRBD1, 5 bases. The CDR3 sequence is 15 residues long. V shed 7 bases and J shed 0 bases, with 13 bases lying between them. The germline gives CDR1 LNHDA, CDR2 SQIVND (reference sequence). As DNA, the CDR3 is TGTGCCAGTAAGACAGACCGAAGCTCCTACAATGAGCAGTTCTTC. Translation: CASKTDRSSYNEQFF.

The rearrangement links TRBV4-1 to TRBJ1-1; TRBD1 aligns across 7 bases. Trimming cost V 4 bases and J 5 bases; bases outside gene matches: 4. The CDR3 covers 13 residues. Germline V CDR1 and CDR2: MGHRA, YSYEKL. CDR3 DNA sequence: TGCGCCAGCAGCCCTGGGACAGCAACTGAAGCTTTCTTT. Residues: CASSPGTATEAFF.

As regards this clone: This CDR3 fails to terminate in the conserved phenylalanine or tryptophan, so it likely reflects a read error. The chain couples TRBV6-6 to TRBJ1-2; D is perhaps TRBD1 (5 bases). Germline CDR1 is MNHNY and CDR2 is SVGAGI (reference sequence). Trimming shortened V by 7 bases and J by 5 bases, and 20 bases separated the two germline ends. The CDR3 is 15 residues long. CDR3 in DNA: TGTGCCAGCATCCTAGGTGGCCCGGGGGTATATGGCTACACCCTC. It specifies CASILGGPGVYGYTL.

V usage is TRBV10-2 and J usage is TRBJ1-2, with 8 nucleotides matching TRBD1. The CDR3 loop spans 14 amino acids. The germline CDR1 and CDR2 sequences are WSHSY and SAAADI. With V trimmed by 2 bases and J by 4 bases, 3 bases remained unmatched. CDR3: CASSERQGIYGYTF. The CDR3 DNA sequence: TGCGCCAGCAGTGAGAGACAGGGGATCTATGGCTACACCTTC.

This chain connects TRBV14 to TRBJ2-2; D remains ambiguous. The V gene lost 0 bases and the J gene lost 6 bases, with 8 bases spanning the gap. Germline CDR1 SGHDN, CDR2 FVKESK. The CDR3 contains 14 residues. Here the CDR3 DNA reads TGTGCCAGCAGCCAAGATTTTTCAGCCGGGGAGCTGTTTTTT. As protein: CASSQDFSAGELFF.

CDR3 sequence: CAWSRDRKETQYF. CDR3 DNA: TGTGCCTGGTCGAGGGACAGAAAAGAGACCCAGTACTTC. The chain uses TRBV30 and TRBJ2-5, with 7 positions matching TRBD1. CDR1 and CDR2 (germline): GTSNPN, SVGIG (reference sequence). Trimming removed 5 bases from V and 3 bases from J; junction bases left unmatched: 6. This CDR3 is built from 13 residues.